This TCR beta chain was profiled in a study of T-cell reconstitution after alpha-beta-depleted transplantation in children listed by TCRdb under 2016. Regarding the research as a whole: Using TCR repertoire profiling, the study followed T-cell immune reconstitution in a quantitative way in children after TCRalphabeta/CD19-depleted allogeneic hematopoietic cell transplantation.

The CDR3 measures 17 amino acids from cysteine to phenylalanine. Just CDR3 DNA is preserved here, 51 bases in frame from base 1. Germline trimming amounts to 6 bases on V and 0 bases on J, with 10 as the count of junction bases outside the gene matches. Based on the germline V gene, the CDR1 and CDR2 sequences are MNHEY and SVGAGI. The library was obtained by PCR. Reads for this sample came from an Illumina HiSeq 2500. Molecular barcoding was employed in the preparation of TCR libraries, with unique molecular identifiers being used to normalize TCRbeta repertoire quantification. TCRdb passed the public sequencing reads through fastp at Q25 and MiXCR, retaining productive beta sequences. For every CDR3 protein sequence, its rows merge into one entry that carries the most common genes and DNA. The sample table holds 360,000 or so distinct CDR3 sequences, of which roughly 22% were seen once. The ten largest account for 3.8% of the sample.

The sample holds many counts of this clonotype. Its recognized antigen is unknown. Base-call qualities are not available, and no considerably larger clone is one nucleotide away. Sequences were derived from PBMCs from the stem cell graft donor, sampled from the stem cell graft. The chain couples TRBV6-5 to TRBJ2-3; TRBD1 matches 9 bases in the middle. The TCR originated in a human donor who donated a stem cell graft to a child with acute myeloid leukemia. The CDR3 protein: CASRIGQGITSTDTQYF. The nucleotides read TGTGCCAGCAGGATAGGACAGGGGATTACTAGCACAGATACGCAGTATTTT.